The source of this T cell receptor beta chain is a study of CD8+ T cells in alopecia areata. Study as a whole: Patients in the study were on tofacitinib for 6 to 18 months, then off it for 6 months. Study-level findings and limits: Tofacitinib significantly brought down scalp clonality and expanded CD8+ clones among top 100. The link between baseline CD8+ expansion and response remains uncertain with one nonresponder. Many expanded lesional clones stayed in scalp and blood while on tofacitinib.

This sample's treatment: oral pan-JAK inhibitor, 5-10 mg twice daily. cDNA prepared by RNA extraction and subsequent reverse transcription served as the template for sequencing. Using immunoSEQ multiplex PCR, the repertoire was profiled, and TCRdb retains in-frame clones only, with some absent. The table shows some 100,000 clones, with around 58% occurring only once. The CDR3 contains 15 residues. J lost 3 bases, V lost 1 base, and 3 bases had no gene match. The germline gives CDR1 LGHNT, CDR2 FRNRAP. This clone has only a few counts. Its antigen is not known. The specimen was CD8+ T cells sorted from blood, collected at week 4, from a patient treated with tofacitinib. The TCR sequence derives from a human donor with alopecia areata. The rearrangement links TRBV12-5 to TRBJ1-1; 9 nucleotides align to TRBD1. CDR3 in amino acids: CASGLAGTGYTEAFF. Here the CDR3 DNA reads TGTGCTAGTGGTTTGGCCGGGACAGGGTACACTGAAGCTTTCTTT.